The 20 T cell receptor beta chains presented below share a single source sample, sequenced in a study of graft-versus-host responses after intestinal transplantation. The table came from immunoSEQ multiplex PCR; TCRdb's copy has only in-frame clones and leaves some out. The table shows about 57,000 clones, with about 90% occurring only once. The sample was PBMCs, taken 26 days after transplant. The receptors were gathered from a human patient who received an intestinal transplant, so some T cells may come from the graft donor.

This rearrangement joins TRBV29-1 to TRBJ1-5; 8 bases map to TRBD1. The CDR3 sequence is 12 residues long. J was trimmed by 4 bases and V by 6 bases; bases with no gene match: 2. CDR1 SQVTM and CDR2 ANQGSEA come from the germline V gene. The CDR3 DNA reads as TGCAGCGTAGGACAGGGAAATCAGCCCCAGCATTTT. Amino acids: CSVGQGNQPQHF.

The count of this clone is one. V usage is TRBV15 and J usage is TRBJ1-2; 9 nucleotides match TRBD1. Germline loops: CDR1 LNHNV, CDR2 YYDKDF (reference sequence). Trimming took 5 bases from V and 7 from J; bases not matched to a gene: 5. CDR3 size: 13 residues. This CDR3 is CATSARDRAGYTF. The CDR3 nucleotides read TGTGCCACCAGCGCCCGGGACAGGGCTGGCTACACCTTC.

This chain joins TRBV6-1 and TRBJ2-7; maybe TRBD2 (6 bases). CDR1 and CDR2 from the germline V gene are MNHNS and SASEGT. Trimming left V 8 bases short and J 0 bases short, with 17 bases between. This CDR3 comprises 15 residues. The CDR3 region is CASSAGRIDSYEQYV. Written as DNA, the CDR3 is TGTGCCAGCTCCGCGGGAAGGATCGACTCCTACGAGCAGTACGTC.

The genes are TRBV6-1 and TRBJ1-2; no firm D call. The ends were cut back, 5 bases at V and 2 bases at J, with 15 bases in the middle. The CDR3 is made up of 15 amino acids. Per the germline V gene, CDR1 is MNHNS and CDR2 is SASEGT. As DNA, the CDR3 is TGTGCCAGCAGTACCCCCGGGATCGAGAACTATGGCTACACCTTC. This translates into CASSTPGIENYGYTF.

The J gene is TRBJ1-2, the V gene TRBV5-4; TRBD1 is a possible D gene (6 bases). The CDR3 runs 14 residues. CDR1 is SGHNT and CDR2 is YYREEE in the germline V gene (reference sequence). V was clipped by 6 bases and J by 5 bases, with 17 bases between them. In nucleotides, the CDR3 is TGTGCCAGCATCTCCGCCGACAGGATGTATGGCTACACCTTC. This gives the protein CASISADRMYGYTF.

The rearrangement joins TRBV19 to TRBJ2-1; 10 bases line up with TRBD1. V trimming: 3 bases; J trimming: 6 bases; junction bases outside the gene matches: 5. The CDR3 is 15 residues long. Germline V gene data show CDR1 as LNHDA and CDR2 as SQIVND (reference sequence). CDR3 loop: CASSIGGQGPNEQFF. In DNA form, the CDR3 reads TGTGCCAGTAGTATTGGGGGACAGGGGCCCAATGAGCAGTTCTTC.

This chain links TRBV7-9 with TRBJ2-3; TRBD2 matches at 15 bases. Germline trimming cut 5 bases from V and 9 bases from J; bases unmatched to any gene: 9. This CDR3 spans 16 amino acids. CDR1 is SEHNR, CDR2 FQNEAQ, per germline (reference sequence). CDR3 in DNA: TGTGCCAGCAGCGCTGGGACTAGCGGGAGGAGGTGGACGCAGTATTTT. It translates to CASSAGTSGRRWTQYF.

V gene TRBV11-2 combines with J gene TRBJ2-1, with TRBD2 matching 10 bases. Germline CDR1 and CDR2: SGHAT and FQNNGV. Trimming cost V 4 bases and J 7 bases; bases outside gene matches: 7. The CDR3 extends over 15 amino acids. The CDR3 region is CASSWSSGSFNEQFF. The DNA of the CDR3 is TGTGCCAGCAGCTGGTCTAGCGGGAGTTTTAATGAGCAGTTCTTC.

This chain uses TRBV7-9 with TRBJ1-4; D gene ambiguous. Trimming took off 1 base at V and 0 bases at J, with 9 bases between the two ends. The CDR3 is made up of 16 amino acids. Germline loops: CDR1 SEHNR, CDR2 FQNEAQ (reference sequence). CDR3 DNA sequence: TGTGCCAGCAGCTTAGGCACGGGTGCAACTAATGAAAAACTGTTTTTT. Protein sequence: CASSLGTGATNEKLFF. Filled out from reference TRBV7-9 and TRBJ1-4, the complete variable domain reads DTGVSQNPRHKITKRGQNVTFRCDPISEHNRLYWYRQTLGQGPEFLTYFQNEAQLEKSRLLSDRFSAERPKGSFSTLEIQRTEQGDSAMYLCASSLGTGATNEKLFFGSGTQLSVL.

The gene calls are TRBV5-1 and TRBJ2-1, with a weak D call TRBD2 (6 bases). CDR1 and CDR2 from the germline V gene are SGHRS and YFSETQ. V lost 1 base to trimming and J lost 0 bases, with 11 bases between them. CDR3 size: 16 residues. DNA of the CDR3: TGCGCCAGCAGCTTGCCCCTAGCGAACTCCTACAATGAGCAGTTCTTC. It is translated as CASSLPLANSYNEQFF.

The chain combines TRBV7-9 with TRBJ1-2; D is unresolved. V shed 1 base and J shed 10 bases, with 7 bases lying between them. The CDR3 length is 11 residues. Germline loops: CDR1 SEHNR, CDR2 FQNEAQ (reference sequence). This chain's CDR3 is CASSLGPAYTF. DNA of the CDR3: TGTGCCAGCAGCTTAGGGCCCGCCTACACCTTC.

CDR3 bases: TGTGCCATCAGTGAGTCCCCGGGACAGGGGGACGATGAGCAGTTCTTC. Amino acids: CAISESPGQGDDEQFF. V gene TRBV10-3 combines with J gene TRBJ2-1, with 11 bases fitting TRBD1. CDR1 and CDR2 from the germline V gene are ENHRY and SYGVKD. The CDR3 consists of 16 residues. V shed 0 bases and J 8 bases; nucleotides not matched to a gene: 6.

The rearrangement links TRBV5-8 to TRBJ2-1; D uncertain. The CDR3 spans 14 residues. V was trimmed by 4 bases and J by 5 bases, leaving 13 bases between them. Germline V gene data show CDR1 as SGHTS and CDR2 as YDEGEE. The CDR3 nucleotides are TGTGCCAGCAGCCCCTACGGTCCCGACAATGAGCAGTTCTTC. Protein product: CASSPYGPDNEQFF.

The chain has TRBV4-1 and TRBJ2-5; 8 nucleotides agree with TRBD1. V dropped 3 bases and J dropped 4; count of bases not matched to a gene: 10. The CDR3 has 16 amino acids. In germline, CDR1 is MGHRA, CDR2 YSYEKL. The CDR3 loop is CASSHGVQGARETQYF. The CDR3 nucleotides are TGCGCCAGCAGCCATGGGGTTCAGGGGGCTCGAGAGACCCAGTACTTC.

The rearrangement joins TRBV12-5 to TRBJ1-2; weak D call: TRBD1 (6 bases). CDR1 and CDR2 (germline): LGHNT, FRNRAP. Trimming stripped 2 bases from V and 5 bases from J, with 30 bases between. The length of the CDR3 is 20 residues. CDR3 protein: CASGLSPTTGTRGVGYGYTF. DNA of the CDR3: TGTGCTAGTGGTTTGAGCCCCACCACCGGGACACGGGGGGTCGGGTATGGCTACACCTTC.

This clone was counted once. The chain joins TRBV19 to TRBJ2-2; 7 bases are shared with TRBD2. V lost 4 bases, J lost 0 bases, and 2 bases stayed unmatched. The CDR3 runs to 15 residues. Per germline, CDR1 LNHDA and CDR2 SQIVND (reference sequence). CDR3 DNA sequence: TGTGCCAGTAGTACCGGACTAGCGAACACCGGGGAGCTGTTTTTT. Translated: CASSTGLANTGELFF.

This CDR3 reads CASSEQGVVGYEQYV. The CDR3 nucleotides are TGTGCCAGCAGTGAACAGGGTGTTGTTGGTTACGAGCAGTACGTC. This sequence joins TRBV6-1 and TRBJ2-7; perhaps TRBD1 as D (5 bases). The CDR3 totals 15 residues. Germline V gives CDR1 MNHNS, CDR2 SASEGT. Trimming removed 2 bases from V and 4 bases from J, with 15 bases in between.

The chain employs TRBV6-1 and TRBJ1-1, with D uncertain. CDR1 and CDR2 (germline): MNHNS, SASEGT. The CDR3 has 11 residues. V lost 5 bases and J lost 4, with 5 bases in between. The CDR3 is CASSHSTEAFF. The CDR3 bases are TGTGCCAGCAGTCATTCCACTGAAGCTTTCTTT.

The chain combines TRBV4-1 with TRBJ1-1, with 10 positions matching TRBD1. CDR3 size: 16 residues. After removal of 4 bases from V and 3 bases from J, the junction contained 8 bases not matched to a gene. Germline V CDR1 and CDR2: MGHRA, YSYEKL. CDR3 sequence: CASSPTPGQGDTEAFF. The CDR3 bases are TGCGCCAGCAGCCCGACCCCCGGACAGGGGGACACTGAAGCTTTCTTT.

V is TRBV7-9 and J is TRBJ1-1, with 8 bases matching TRBD1. There are 15 residues in the CDR3. Unmatched junction bases numbered 8, after V lost 2 bases and J lost 6 bases. Germline CDR1 reads SEHNR; CDR2 reads FQNEAQ (reference sequence). In DNA, the CDR3 is TGTGCCAGCAGCTTAAAATCTTCACAGGGGGCTGAAGCTTTCTTT. This translates into CASSLKSSQGAEAFF. The full variable domain, in which reference TRBV7-9 and TRBJ1-1 provide the parts outside the CDR3, is DTGVSQNPRHKITKRGQNVTFRCDPISEHNRLYWYRQTLGQGPEFLTYFQNEAQLEKSRLLSDRFSAERPKGSFSTLEIQRTEQGDSAMYLCASSLKSSQGAEAFFGQGTRLTVV.